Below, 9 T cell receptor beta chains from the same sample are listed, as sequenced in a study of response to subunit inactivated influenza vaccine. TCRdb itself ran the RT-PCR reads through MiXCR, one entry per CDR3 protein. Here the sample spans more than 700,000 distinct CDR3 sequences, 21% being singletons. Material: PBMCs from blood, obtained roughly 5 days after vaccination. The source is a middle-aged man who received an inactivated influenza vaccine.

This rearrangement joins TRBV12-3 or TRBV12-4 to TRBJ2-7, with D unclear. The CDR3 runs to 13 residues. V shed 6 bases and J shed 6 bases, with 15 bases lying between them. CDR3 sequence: CASRAGRASEQYF. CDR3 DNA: TGTGCCAGCAGGGCAGGCCGAGCGAGCGAGCAGTACTTC.

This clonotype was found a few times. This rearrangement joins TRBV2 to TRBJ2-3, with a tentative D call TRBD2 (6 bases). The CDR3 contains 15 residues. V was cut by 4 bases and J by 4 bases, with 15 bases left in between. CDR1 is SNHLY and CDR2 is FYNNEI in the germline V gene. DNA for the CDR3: TGTGCCAGCAGTGTGAGAACGGGAGACTCAGATACGCAGTATTTT. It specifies CASSVRTGDSDTQYF.

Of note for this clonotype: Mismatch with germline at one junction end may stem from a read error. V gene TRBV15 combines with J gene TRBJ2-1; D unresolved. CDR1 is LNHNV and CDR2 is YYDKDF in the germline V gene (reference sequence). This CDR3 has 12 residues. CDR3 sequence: CATSRGLDDQFF. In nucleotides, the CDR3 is TGTGCCACCAGCAGAGGCCTAGATGACCAGTTCTTC.

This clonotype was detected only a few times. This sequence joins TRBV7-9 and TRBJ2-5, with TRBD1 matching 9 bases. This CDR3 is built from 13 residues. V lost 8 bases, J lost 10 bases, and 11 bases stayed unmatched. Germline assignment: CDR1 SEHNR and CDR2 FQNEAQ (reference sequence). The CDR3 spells CASCRDRAFLQYF. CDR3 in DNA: TGTGCCAGCTGCCGGGACAGGGCCTTCCTCCAGTACTTC.

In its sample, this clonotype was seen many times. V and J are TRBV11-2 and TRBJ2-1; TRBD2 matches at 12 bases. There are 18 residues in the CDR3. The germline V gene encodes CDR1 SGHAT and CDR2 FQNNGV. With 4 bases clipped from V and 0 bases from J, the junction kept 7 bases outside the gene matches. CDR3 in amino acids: CASSSSGLAGNSYNEQFF. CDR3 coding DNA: TGTGCCAGCAGCTCATCAGGACTAGCGGGAAACTCCTACAATGAGCAGTTCTTC.

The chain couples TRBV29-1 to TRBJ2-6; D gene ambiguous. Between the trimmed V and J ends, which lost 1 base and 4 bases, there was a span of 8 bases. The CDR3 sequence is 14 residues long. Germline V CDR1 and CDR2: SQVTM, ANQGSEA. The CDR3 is CSVEAGMGANVLTF. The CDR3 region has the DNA TGCAGCGTTGAAGCGGGCATGGGGGCCAACGTCCTGACTTTC.

The CDR3 loop reads CSARPLKGSSYEQYF. CDR3 in DNA: TGCAGTGCTAGGCCCCTCAAGGGGAGTTCCTACGAGCAGTACTTC. The chain recombines TRBV20-1 with TRBJ2-7; either TRBD1 or TRBD2 may supply D (5 bases each). This CDR3 has 15 residues. Germline V gives CDR1 DFQATT, CDR2 SNEGSKA (reference sequence). The germline V and J ends were trimmed by 3 bases and 1 base, with 16 bases remaining between them.

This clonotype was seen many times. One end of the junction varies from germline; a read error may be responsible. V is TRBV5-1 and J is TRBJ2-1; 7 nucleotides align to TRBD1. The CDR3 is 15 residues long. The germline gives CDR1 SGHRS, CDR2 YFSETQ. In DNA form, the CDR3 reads TGTGCCAGCAGTTTAGGGGGCGGGTCCTACAATGAGCAGTTCTTC. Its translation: CASSLGGGSYNEQFF.

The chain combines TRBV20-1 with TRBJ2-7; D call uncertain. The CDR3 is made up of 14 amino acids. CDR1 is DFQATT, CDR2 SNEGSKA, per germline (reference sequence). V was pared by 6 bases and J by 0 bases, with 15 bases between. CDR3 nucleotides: TGCAGTGCCTTCGTCCCAAAAGGCTCCTACGAGCAGTACTTC. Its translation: CSAFVPKGSYEQYF.